The rows below give T cell receptor beta chains drawn from one sample of a study of response to subunit inactivated influenza vaccine. MiXCR, applied by TCRdb to the RT-PCR reads, yields one record per CDR3 protein. The sample lists some 500,000 distinct CDR3 sequences, about 25% seen once, with around 1.8% in the top ten. Here the sequenced sample was CD4+ T cells sorted from PBMCs, taken about 5 days after vaccination. The origin of the receptors is a man aged 50-60 years who received an inactivated influenza vaccine. Each CDR3 is given with its conserved first and last residue. Fields, in order: D gene, clone size, J gene, V gene, CDR3 DNA, CDR3 protein. D genes are given only for firm matches. Clone size appears in some rows only: once, few, many, or a class for an expanded clone.

d_call: -; clone_size: few; j_call: TRBJ1-5; v_call: TRBV7-2; cdr3_nt: TGTGCCAGCAGCTTAGGTGGACGACTGGGCAATCAGCCCCAGCATTTT; cdr3_aa: CASSLGGRLGNQPQHF
d_call: -; clone_size: many; j_call: TRBJ1-4; v_call: TRBV4-2; cdr3_nt: TGTGCCAGCAGCCGCCAAACTAATGAAAAACTGTTTTTT; cdr3_aa: CASSRQTNEKLFF
d_call: -; clone_size: many; j_call: TRBJ1-5; v_call: TRBV27; cdr3_nt: TGTGCCAGCAGGAGTGCGGAGACCAATCAGCCCCAGCATTTT; cdr3_aa: CASRSAETNQPQHF
d_call: TRBD2; clone_size: few; j_call: TRBJ2-1; v_call: TRBV2; cdr3_nt: TGTGCCAGCAGTTCTAGCGGGGAATACAATGAGCAGTTCTTC; cdr3_aa: CASSSSGEYNEQFF
d_call: TRBD1; clone_size: -; j_call: TRBJ1-5; v_call: TRBV6-1; cdr3_nt: TGTGCCACAAGACAGGGGGGGAATCAGCCCCAGCATTTT; cdr3_aa: CATRQGGNQPQHF
d_call: -; clone_size: -; j_call: TRBJ2-7; v_call: TRBV11-1; cdr3_nt: TGTGCCAGCAGCTTAGGCCAGACTCGCTCCTACGAGCAGTACTTC; cdr3_aa: CASSLGQTRSYEQYF
d_call: -; clone_size: -; j_call: TRBJ2-5; v_call: TRBV20-1; cdr3_nt: TGCAGTGCTAAACGGACGGTACAAGAGACCCAGTACTTC; cdr3_aa: CSAKRTVQETQYF
d_call: -; clone_size: -; j_call: TRBJ2-3; v_call: TRBV7-9; cdr3_nt: TGTGCCAGCAGCCCCCTTGTGGATACGCAGTATTTT; cdr3_aa: CASSPLVDTQYF
d_call: TRBD1; clone_size: -; j_call: TRBJ1-5; v_call: TRBV2; cdr3_nt: TGTGCCAGCAGGGTGCAGGGGGCGAAACAGCCCCAGCATTTT; cdr3_aa: CASRVQGAKQPQHF
d_call: -; clone_size: few; j_call: TRBJ1-1; v_call: TRBV20-1; cdr3_nt: TGCAGTGCCCCGACTGATGGACTTAAGAACACTGAAGCTTTCTTT; cdr3_aa: CSAPTDGLKNTEAFF
d_call: TRBD2; clone_size: many; j_call: TRBJ2-2; v_call: TRBV20-1; cdr3_nt: TGCAGTGCTAGGGGGACTAGCGGGAGGATCAACACCGGGGAGCTGTTTTTT; cdr3_aa: CSARGTSGRINTGELFF
d_call: -; clone_size: -; j_call: TRBJ2-1; v_call: TRBV20-1; cdr3_nt: TGCTGTGCTAAGGACAGAACAGGGCCGAGCTCCTACAATGAGCAGTTCTTC; cdr3_aa: CCAKDRTGPSSYNEQFF